One T cell receptor beta chain is described in this entry. Its antigen remains unknown. This entry belongs to a study of breast tumors, draining lymph nodes, adjacent tissues. Germline CDR1 and CDR2: SGDLS and YYNGEE. Losses at the gene ends were 4 bases for V and 2 bases for J; bases not matched to a gene: 12. The CDR3 runs 17 residues. Study results and caveats: Compared with lymph nodes, tumors were less diverse; compared with nontumor tissue, more. Compared with basal-like, luminal-like tumors shared significantly more repertoire with nontumor tissue. Data only fit, rather than demonstrated, lymph node origin of most tumor T cells.

The lymph nodes were axillary draining lymph nodes from breast cancer patients. TCRdb analysed the multiplex PCR reads with MiXCR anew, one entry per CDR3 protein. This table holds 150,000 to 200,000 distinct CDR3 sequences, roughly 30% found once. The clonotype comes from a female donor with breast cancer. Some clones in this sample may be carry-over from other donors' samples. The specimen was axillary lymph node tissue. V gene TRBV9 combines with J gene TRBJ1-2, with TRBD1 matching 9 bases. The CDR3 loop reads CASSIRTGVPLNYGYTF. CDR3 in DNA: TGTGCCAGCAGCATCCGGACAGGGGTCCCCTTGAACTATGGCTACACCTTC.